Listed here are 22 T cell receptor beta chains from one sample, sequenced in a study of tissue T cells after allogeneic stem cell transplantation. Clones were sequenced by immunoSEQ multiplex PCR, and TCRdb holds only the in-frame ones, with some missing. The sample includes 40,000 to 60,000 clones, 73% of them seen just once. Material for sequencing was sorted cells pooled from one or two spleens. The origin of the receptors is a pool of C57BL/6 mice in good health.

This clone was counted only a few times. Genes here carry mouse names. The DNA ends 1 residue before the CDR3 does, and the rest of the CDR3 is filled in from the germline J gene. V is TRBV2 and J is TRBJ2-1; 12 nucleotides match TRBD2. Losses at the gene ends were 4 bases for V and 3 bases for J; bases not matched to a gene: 7. The CDR3 loop spans 17 amino acids. CDR1 and CDR2 from the germline V gene are LGHNA and YSYQKL. The CDR3 loop reads CASSPPGLGGLYAEQFF. CDR3 bases read: TGTGCCAGCAGCCCCCCGGGACTGGGGGGCCTCTATGCTGAGCAGTTC.

This clone was seen just once. Gene names refer to mouse genes. The read terminates 1 residue ahead of where the CDR3 ends, so the germline J gene completes it. The V gene is TRBV2, the J gene TRBJ2-5, with D possibly matching TRBD1 (6 bases). CDR3 size: 13 residues. The V end lost 4 bases, the J end lost 3 bases, and 8 bases lay between the germline ends. Germline V CDR1 and CDR2: LGHNA, YSYQKL. This CDR3 reads CASSPGQQDTQYF. The sequenced CDR3 bases are TGTGCCAGCAGCCCCGGACAGCAAGACACCCAGTAC.

Concerning this clone itself: Gene names are mouse gene names. The sequenced fragment ends 1 residue before the CDR3 boundary, so the rest is inferred from the germline J gene. The chain carries TRBV26 and TRBJ2-5, with TRBD2 identical over 9 bases. J was trimmed by 8 bases and V by 3 bases; bases with no gene match: 6. The V gene's germline CDR1 is KGHPV and CDR2 FQNQEV (reference sequence). This CDR3 is 14 amino acids long. CDR3 loop: CASSLGWGGPTQYF. The DNA read from the CDR3 is TGTGCCAGCAGTCTAGGCTGGGGGGGGCCCACCCAGTAC.

This clone was observed a few times. Gene names refer to mouse genes. From the germline J gene comes the end of the CDR3, since the read stops 1 residue before it. V gene TRBV1 combines with J gene TRBJ2-7, with TRBD1 matching over 7 bases. V dropped 0 bases and J dropped 4; count of bases not matched to a gene: 3. The length of the CDR3 is 14 residues. Germline loops: CDR1 NSQYPW, CDR2 LRSPGD (reference sequence). CDR3 in amino acids: CTCSADPGGYEQYF. CDR3 DNA, as far as it was read: TGCACCTGCAGTGCAGACCCAGGGGGTTATGAACAGTAC. Together with reference TRBV1 and TRBJ2-7, the CDR3 gives the full variable domain: VTLLEQNPRWRLVPRGQAVNLRCILKNSQYPWMSWYQQDLQKQLQWLFTLRSPGDKEVKSLPGADYLATRVTDTELRLQVANMSQGRTLYCTCSADPGGYEQYFGPGTRLTVL.

As for this clone: Germline and genes: mouse. Read data end 1 residue before the CDR3 end; the end is taken from the germline J gene. The V call is TRBV3, the J call TRBJ2-5, with 10 bases aligning to TRBD2. The V gene's germline CDR1 is SNHLY and CDR2 FYNGKV (reference sequence). V shed 5 bases, J shed 3 bases, and the junction held 2 bases outside the gene matches. The CDR3 runs 14 residues. CDR3 DNA, as far as it was read: TGTGCCAGCAGCCACTGGGGGGGGCAAGACACCCAGTAC. Amino acids: CASSHWGGQDTQY. The entire CDR3 sequence reads CASSHWGGQDTQYF.

About this clone itself: The germline and genes are mouse ones. The read ends 1 residue early relative to the CDR3; the germline J gene fills the gap. J is TRBJ2-5 and V is TRBV16; TRBD1 matches at 7 bases. This CDR3 spans 13 amino acids. V trimming: 5 bases; J trimming: 6 bases; junction bases outside the gene matches: 5. Germline lookup yields CDR1 SGHSA and CDR2 FRNQAP. CDR3 amino acids: CASSKQGRDTQYF. The part of the CDR3 DNA that was read is TGTGCAAGCAGCAAACAGGGGAGGGACACCCAGTAC.

With respect to this clone: Mouse names are used for the genes. Sequencing ends 1 residue short of the CDR3 end; the germline J gene provides the rest. V usage is TRBV1 and J usage is TRBJ2-1, with D perhaps matching TRBD1 (6 bases). The V end lost 4 bases, the J end lost 0 bases, and 7 bases lay between the germline ends. Germline values: CDR1 NSQYPW, CDR2 LRSPGD (reference sequence). The CDR3 is 14 residues long. The part of the CDR3 DNA that was read is TGCACCTGCAGTGGGACAGATAACTATGCTGAGCAGTTC. Its translation is CTCSGTDNYAEQF. The complete CDR3 sequence is CTCSGTDNYAEQFF.

Points on this clone: Gene labels here are mouse ones. Coverage ceases 1 residue before the CDR3 finishes, and the germline J gene fills in the end. V gene TRBV13-2 combines with J gene TRBJ1-1; 9 bases line up with TRBD1. With V trimmed by 5 bases and J by 3 bases, 5 bases remained unmatched. Germline CDR1 reads NNHNN; CDR2 reads SYGAGS (reference sequence). The CDR3 runs 14 residues. The DNA read from the CDR3 is TGTGCCAGCGGGACCGGGACAGGGTACACAGAAGTCTTC. Translating gives CASGTGTGYTEVF. The full-length CDR3 reads as CASGTGTGYTEVFF.

Points on this clone: Gene names denote mouse genes. The CDR3 end is not reached by the read, which stops 1 residue before it; the germline J gene fills it in. The V call is TRBV19, the J call TRBJ1-6, with TRBD1 identical over 7 bases. TRBJ1-6 is noted as an ORF with a role that remains uncertain. Germline trimming cut 4 bases from V and 7 bases from J; bases unmatched to any gene: 5. From germline, CDR1 is FNHDT and CDR2 SITEND (reference sequence). This CDR3 comprises 14 residues. CDR3 sequence: CASSVQGRNSPLYF. Partial CDR3 DNA: TGTGCCAGCAGTGTACAGGGGAGGAATTCGCCCCTCTAC.

This clone was seen a handful of times. Gene labels here are mouse ones. The CDR3 end lies 1 residue beyond the end of the read and is filled in from the germline J gene. The rearrangement uses TRBV31 and TRBJ1-2; a possible D gene is TRBD1 (5 bases). The CDR3 totals 14 residues. The germline gives CDR1 GKSSPN, CDR2 SITVG. Trimming left V 0 bases short and J 0 bases short, with 8 bases between. CDR3 bases read: TGTGCCTGGAGTCTCCAGGGATCAAACTCCGACTACACC. Residues: CAWSLQGSNSDYT. The complete CDR3 reads CAWSLQGSNSDYTF.

To note about this clone: The listed genes are named as in mouse. The read stops 1 residue short of the end of the CDR3; the missing end is completed from the germline J gene. V and J are TRBV14 and TRBJ1-1, with 9 positions matching TRBD1. The germline V gene has CDR1 SGHDT and CDR2 FRDEAV. The CDR3 runs to 14 residues. Losses at the gene ends were 5 bases for V and 4 bases for J; bases not matched to a gene: 6. The sequenced part of the CDR3 DNA is TGTGCCAGCAGCCCCCGGGACAGGGCCACAGAAGTCTTC. This codes for CASSPRDRATEVF. From start to end, the CDR3 is CASSPRDRATEVFF.

This clone was seen once. Gene names refer to mouse genes. From the germline J gene comes the end of the CDR3, since the read stops 1 residue before it. This chain joins TRBV2 and TRBJ2-3; tentatively, D is TRBD1 (5 bases). CDR3 length equals 16 residues. CDR1 and CDR2 (germline): LGHNA, YSYQKL. Trimming stripped 0 bases from V and 0 bases from J, with 10 bases between. The part of the CDR3 DNA that was read is TGTGCCAGCAGCCAAGAAGGACAAAATAGTGCAGAAACGCTGTAT. This translates into CASSQEGQNSAETLY. The CDR3 in its entirety is CASSQEGQNSAETLYF.

Comments on this clone: The genes are named according to mouse. The read stops 1 residue short of the end of the CDR3; the missing end is completed from the germline J gene. The chain combines TRBV13-1 with TRBJ2-4; the D gene is possibly TRBD1 (8 bases). The V gene's germline CDR1 is NSHNY and CDR2 SYGAGN. V was cut by 2 bases and J by 1 base, with 11 bases left in between. CDR3 length: 15 residues. CDR3 bases read: TGTGCCAGCAGTGAACAGGGGGGCCGTCAAAACACCTTGTAC. Protein sequence: CASSEQGGRQNTLY. In full, the CDR3 is CASSEQGGRQNTLYF.

A word on this clone: Gene names and germline refer to mouse. The CDR3 end is not reached by the read, which stops 1 residue before it; the germline J gene fills it in. The chain has TRBV14 and TRBJ1-4; D gene ambiguous. Trimming took 0 bases from V and 2 from J, leaving 5 bases between them. The CDR3 sequence is 14 residues long. Germline V CDR1 and CDR2: SGHDT, FRDEAV. CDR3 DNA (partial): TGTGCCAGCAGTTTCTCGACATCCAACGAAAGATTATTT. Translated, it gives CASSFSTSNERLF. The full CDR3 protein is CASSFSTSNERLFF.

With respect to this clone: Gene and germline names: mouse. The read terminates 1 residue before the CDR3 end, so the remaining end is supplied by the germline J gene. This rearrangement joins TRBV13-3 to TRBJ1-4, with 7 bases identical to TRBD1. Germline V lookup: CDR1 NNHDY, CDR2 SYVADS. J lost 8 bases, V lost 4 bases, and 5 bases had no gene match. The CDR3 runs to 13 residues. The DNA read from the CDR3 is TGTGCCAGCAGTCCGGGACAGACGGAAAGATTATTT. It translates to CASSPGQTERLF. The whole CDR3 protein reads CASSPGQTERLFF.

Turning to this clone: Gene names follow the mouse nomenclature. Read sequence stops 1 residue before the CDR3 end, and the germline J gene provides the missing end. This sequence joins TRBV4 and TRBJ2-5; the match to TRBD2 covers 8 bases. J was trimmed by 2 bases and V by 6 bases; bases with no gene match: 7. This CDR3 region has 15 residues. The germline CDR1 and CDR2 sequences are LGHDT and YNNKQL (reference sequence). Here the CDR3 reads CASSPPTGGQDTQYF. The part of the CDR3 DNA that was read is TGTGCCAGCAGTCCACCAACTGGGGGCCAAGACACCCAGTAC.

Of note for this clone: Gene and germline names: mouse. The read falls 1 residue short of the CDR3 end, and the missing part is taken from the germline J gene. This chain connects TRBV23 to TRBJ2-4; the table's D call TRBD1 went unverified against the DNA. CDR3 length equals 16 residues. The germline CDR1 and CDR2 sequences are KGHTA and FQNQQP. The sequenced CDR3 bases are TGCTCCAGCAGTCACCACAGCCCATCTAGTCAAAACACCTTGTAC. Protein: CSSSHHSPSSQNTLY. The CDR3, in full, reads CSSSHHSPSSQNTLYF.

To note about this clone: Any gene name here is a mouse gene name. The read ends 1 residue shy of where the CDR3 ends; the end is completed using the germline J gene. The chain couples TRBV13-3 to TRBJ2-3; 7 nucleotides line up with TRBD1. Germline trimming cut 5 bases from V and 0 bases from J; bases unmatched to any gene: 0. The CDR3 has 13 residues. Germline V gene sequence: CDR1 NNHDY, CDR2 SYVADS. The chain's CDR3 is CASRDRSAETLYF. The covered CDR3 bases are TGTGCCAGCAGGGACAGGAGTGCAGAAACGCTGTAT.

Remarks on this clone: Genes here carry mouse names. Read data end 1 residue before the CDR3 end; the end is taken from the germline J gene. This sequence joins TRBV12-1 and TRBJ1-1; 8 nucleotides line up with TRBD1. CDR1 is SGHSN and CDR2 is HYEKVE in the germline V gene. Losses at the gene ends were 4 bases for V and 4 bases for J; bases not matched to a gene: 7. The CDR3 has 14 residues. The sequenced CDR3 bases are TGTGCCAGCTCGCGACAGGGGAGATTCACAGAAGTCTTC. Protein: CASSRQGRFTEVF. The full-length CDR3 reads as CASSRQGRFTEVFF.

With respect to this clone: The genes are named according to mouse. The CDR3 end lies 1 residue beyond the end of the read and is filled in from the germline J gene. The chain uses TRBV16 and TRBJ1-2; weak D call: TRBD1 (6 bases). CDR1 is SGHSA and CDR2 is FRNQAP in the germline V gene. Trimming shortened V by 6 bases and J by 0 bases, and 8 bases separated the two germline ends. The CDR3 is 13 amino acids. CDR3 sequence: CASSRTANSDYTF. The CDR3 DNA, read in part, is TGTGCAAGCAGTCGGACAGCAAACTCCGACTACACC. The full variable domain, with the rest looked up from reference TRBV16 and TRBJ1-2, is NAGVIQTPRHKVTGKGQEATLWCEPISGHSAVFWYRQTIVQGLEFLTYFRNQAPIDDSGMPKERFSAQMPNQSHSTLKIQSTQPQDSAVYLCASSRTANSDYTFGSGTRLLVI.

Note on this clone: Gene names denote mouse genes. The CDR3 end is not reached by the read, which stops 1 residue before it; the germline J gene fills it in. The chain recombines TRBV12-2 with TRBJ1-4; 10 bases match TRBD1. Germline CDR1 reads SGHLS; CDR2 reads HYDKME. The CDR3 covers 16 residues. The ends lost 1 base at V and 3 bases at J; junction bases unmatched: 4. The sequenced CDR3 bases are TGTGCCAGCTCTCTTGACAGGGGGCGAACCAACGAAAGATTATTT. Its protein is CASSLDRGRTNERLF. The CDR3 as a whole reads CASSLDRGRTNERLFF. Together with reference TRBV12-2 and TRBJ1-4, the CDR3 gives the full variable domain: NSGVVQSPRYIIKGKGERSILKCIPISGHLSVAWYQQTQGQELKFFIQHYDKMERDKGNLPSRFSVQQFDDYHSEMNMSALELEDSAVYFCASSLDRGRTNERLFFGHGTKLSVL.

This clone was observed a handful of times. Mouse gene names apply. Coverage ceases 1 residue before the CDR3 finishes, and the germline J gene fills in the end. This chain links TRBV5 with TRBJ1-3, with no clear D. This CDR3 is 17 amino acids long. CDR1 is LGHNA, CDR2 YNLKQL, per germline (reference sequence). V lost 0 bases, J lost 0 bases, and 12 bases lay in between. Here the CDR3 reads CASSQDQAGYSGNTLYF. CDR3 DNA (partial): TGTGCCAGCAGCCAAGATCAGGCAGGCTATTCTGGAAATACGCTCTAT.